This TCR beta chain was retrieved from a study of blood T cell repertoires in COVID-19. V was cut by 5 bases and J by 4 bases, with 17 bases left in between. CDR1 is LNHNV, CDR2 YYDKDF, per germline (reference sequence). This CDR3 has 15 residues. Repertoires were generated with immunoSEQ multiplex PCR, while TCRdb's copy carries only in-frame clones and drops some. This sample has 200,000 to 300,000 clones, with around 86% found just once. The sequenced sample consisted of peripheral blood. The receptor's source is a woman in her fifties or sixties with COVID-19, enrolled during active disease. The chain employs TRBV15 and TRBJ1-1; D is possibly TRBD1 (5 bases). DNA of the CDR3: TGTGCCACCAGCCCTCCTGGTTGGGGGGGCACTGAAGCTTTCTTT. Translation: CATSPPGWGGTEAFF.